This T cell receptor (beta chain) emerged from a study of cytomegalovirus exposure and HLA in healthy donors. Study-level background: The approximately 120 validation repertoires, a later analysis reported, used the same platform as the 666 first-cohort repertoires. The study, taken as a whole, reports: The CMV antigen specificity of three CMV-associated chains was confirmed through in vitro analysis. According to the study, 150 to 200 TCR beta chains were cytomegalovirus-associated. The classifier, whose performance was assessed in both the original and validation cohorts, reportedly diagnosed cytomegalovirus status with high specificity and sensitivity.

Using immunoSEQ multiplex PCR, the repertoire was profiled, and TCRdb retains in-frame clones only, with some absent. The data hold roughly 300,000 clones, with roughly nine tenths observed a single time. Regarding this clone: The antigen is unknown.

The junction had 3 bases not matched to a gene; V was cut back by 2 bases and J by 9 bases. The CDR3 extends over 12 amino acids. Germline lookup yields CDR1 SEHNR and CDR2 FQNEAQ (reference sequence). V gene TRBV7-9 combines with J gene TRBJ2-7; TRBD1 aligns across 8 bases. Sequences were obtained from PBMCs. This sequence originates from a woman aged 25 to 39 in good health and CMV-seropositive. The CDR3 loop reads CASSLLDRGQYF. The CDR3, as DNA: TGTGCCAGCAGCTTACTAGACAGGGGGCAGTACTTC.